One sample yielded the 12 T cell receptor beta chains listed below, sequenced in a study of graft-versus-host responses after intestinal transplantation. What these receptors recognize is not known. Profiled with immunoSEQ multiplex PCR; TCRdb holds only in-frame clones, not every one. Of 100,000 or so clones listed, 92% are singletons. Sequences were derived from unstimulated CD4+ T cells sorted from spleen or lymph node cells, sampled before intestinal transplant. Receptors were obtained from a human donor who received an intestinal transplant.

The chain couples TRBV6-6 to TRBJ2-3; 8 bases are a match to TRBD2. The CDR3 consists of 16 residues. The V gene's germline CDR1 is MNHNY and CDR2 SVGAGI (reference sequence). V shed 2 bases, J shed 4 bases, and the junction held 8 bases outside the gene matches. This CDR3 reads CASSYTPGGEPDTQYF. The CDR3 DNA reads TGTGCCAGCAGTTACACACCCGGGGGGGAGCCAGATACGCAGTATTTT.

This rearrangement joins TRBV30 to TRBJ2-5; maybe TRBD2 (5 bases). Trimming stripped 4 bases from V and 2 bases from J, with 8 bases between. From germline, CDR1 is GTSNPN and CDR2 SVGIG (reference sequence). CDR3 length equals 12 residues. The CDR3 DNA reads TGTGCCTGGACCCCGGGACAAGAGACCCAGTACTTC. Translation: CAWTPGQETQYF.

V and J are TRBV11-1 and TRBJ2-1, with 9 bases aligning to TRBD2. The CDR3 length is 18 residues. V dropped 1 base and J dropped 8; count of bases not matched to a gene: 15. The V gene's germline CDR1 is SGHAT and CDR2 FQDESV (reference sequence). CDR3 nucleotide sequence: TGTGCCAGCAGCTTAGTCCAGGGAGGGAGCGGGAGGCCCCATGAGCAGTTCTTC. Its protein product is CASSLVQGGSGRPHEQFF.

A word on this clone: A junction end diverges from the germline sequence, so it may reflect a read error. This sequence joins TRBV7-9 and TRBJ2-7, with TRBD2 identical over 10 bases. CDR3 length equals 11 residues. Germline CDR1 SEHNR, CDR2 FQNEAQ (reference sequence). The CDR3 region has the DNA TGTGCCAGCGTTCCTAGCGGGAGTAGGAACTTC. It encodes CASVPSGSRNF.

The rearrangement links TRBV19 to TRBJ2-1, with 7 bases matching TRBD2. With V trimmed by 7 bases and J by 7 bases, 13 bases remained unmatched. Germline lookup yields CDR1 LNHDA and CDR2 SQIVND (reference sequence). The CDR3 runs to 15 residues. The DNA of the CDR3 is TGTGCCAGTACATTAGCGGGTGAATGGGAGAATGAGCAGTTCTTC. As protein: CASTLAGEWENEQFF.

The chain has TRBV14 and TRBJ1-2; TRBD1 matches at 8 bases. With 1 base clipped from V and 3 bases from J, the junction kept 13 bases outside the gene matches. Germline V gene sequence: CDR1 SGHDN, CDR2 FVKESK. The CDR3 has 18 residues. CDR3 DNA sequence: TGTGCCAGCAGCCAAGCTGGCGCCCCGGGACAGGCCTACTATGGCTACACCTTC. The encoded protein is CASSQAGAPGQAYYGYTF.

The chain carries TRBV27 and TRBJ1-4; no clear D gene. The CDR3 is 13 residues long. Trimming left V 4 bases short and J 6 bases short, with 9 bases between. The germline gives CDR1 MNHEY, CDR2 SMNVEV (reference sequence). CDR3 residues: CASSSRGYEKLFF. CDR3 bases: TGTGCCAGCAGTTCTCGTGGCTATGAAAAACTGTTTTTT.

The chain combines TRBV4-3 with TRBJ1-5; tentatively, D is TRBD1 (5 bases). Germline loops: CDR1 LGHNA, CDR2 YSLEER. V dropped 0 bases and J dropped 4 bases, with 16 bases sitting between them. The CDR3 is made up of 17 amino acids. Here the CDR3 DNA reads TGCGCCAGCAGCCAAGATTTTCAGGGTCATCTAAATCAGCCCCAGCATTTT. It codes for CASSQDFQGHLNQPQHF.

V and J are TRBV18 and TRBJ2-7; D is unclear. V shed 3 bases and J shed 2 bases, with 11 bases lying between them. Germline CDR1 is KGHSH and CDR2 is LQKENI. CDR3 length: 14 residues. CDR3: CASSPTGLPYEQYF. The CDR3, as DNA: TGTGCCAGCTCACCGACGGGTTTGCCCTACGAGCAGTACTTC.

The chain uses TRBV27 and TRBJ2-1, with TRBD2 identical over 7 bases. Per the germline V gene, CDR1 is MNHEY and CDR2 is SMNVEV (reference sequence). The trim removed 1 base at V and 1 base at J, leaving 4 bases unmatched. The CDR3 has 16 residues. The CDR3 sequence is CASSLYGGSSYNEQFF. CDR3 coding DNA: TGTGCCAGCAGTTTATACGGCGGGAGTTCCTACAATGAGCAGTTCTTC.

This chain joins TRBV28 and TRBJ2-5; TRBD2 agrees at 10 bases. V lost 4 bases and J lost 5; bases outside the gene matches: 7. The CDR3 loop spans 15 amino acids. CDR1 is MDHEN, CDR2 SYDVKM, per germline. CDR3 in DNA: TGTGCCAGCAGTTCTTCCGGGACTAGCGTCGAGACCCAGTACTTC. Translation gives CASSSSGTSVETQYF.

The chain is built from TRBV5-4 and TRBJ2-5; D perhaps matches TRBD1 (6 bases). V was cut by 1 base and J by 0 bases, with 10 bases left in between. CDR1 is SGHNT, CDR2 YYREEE, per germline (reference sequence). CDR3 length: 15 residues. CDR3 sequence reads: CASSLTQGYQETQYF. The CDR3 DNA sequence: TGTGCCAGCAGCTTGACTCAGGGGTACCAAGAGACCCAGTACTTC.